This entry is about one T cell receptor (beta chain). Its antigen is as yet unknown. The data derive from a study of vaccination and CD4 T cells after COVID-19. On the study more broadly: Blood was drawn a median around 74 days post second dose, range 14 to 241. Study outcomes and limitations: Detection of a median roughly 83% of reactive clones in convalescent patients was confined to the period after vaccination. In convalescent patients, 304 of 307 vaccine-specific clones were spike mono-reactive. Early post-infection timepoints were missing, and relatively few convalescent patients were studied.

TCRdb called the PCR reads again in MiXCR, with one record for every CDR3 protein. The sample lists tens of thousands of distinct CDR3 sequences, 51% occurring once. The sequence was collected from a human donor who had recovered from COVID-19. Sequenced here: CD4+ T cells from blood, sampled before SARS-CoV-2 vaccination.

For the CDR3, the DNA is TGCAGTGCTCCGGGACGGAGCACAGATACGCAGTATTTT. Translation gives CSAPGRSTDTQYF. The rearrangement joins TRBV20-1 to TRBJ2-3, with D tentatively TRBD1 or TRBD2 (5 bases each). The CDR3 is 13 residues long. V dropped 5 bases and J dropped 0 bases, with 9 bases sitting between them. CDR1 and CDR2 (germline): DFQATT, SNEGSKA (reference sequence).